The rows below give T cell receptor beta chains drawn from one sample of a study of Graves' ophthalmopathy and Graves' hyperthyroidism. TCRdb reprocessed the multiplex PCR reads with MiXCR, giving one entry per CDR3 protein. The sample has fewer than 650,000 distinct CDR3 sequences, about a fifth seen once. The sequenced sample consisted of peripheral blood. The origin of the receptors is a woman younger than 30 with stable Graves' hyperthyroidism. Some clones in this sample may be carry-over from other donors' samples. CDR3s include the opening cysteine and the closing phenylalanine or tryptophan. D genes are given only for firm matches. Clone size is shown for a subset of rows, as once, few, many or a class of expanded clone.

d_call clone_size j_call v_call cdr3_length cdr3_aa cdr3_nt
- once TRBJ2-7 TRBV29-1 12 CSVGEGTGEQYF TGCAGCGTTGGAGAGGGGACGGGAGAGCAGTACTTC
- - TRBJ1-1 TRBV12-3/TRBV12-4 14 CASTRGRENTEAFF TGTGCCAGCACTAGGGGCCGGGAGAACACTGAAGCTTTCTTT
- few TRBJ1-2 TRBV11-2 14 CASSLGLLGYGYTF TGTGCCAGCAGCTTAGGGCTTCTCGGCTATGGCTACACCTTC
TRBD2 many TRBJ2-5 TRBV28 16 CASSLLLAGTQETQYF TGTGCCAGCAGTTTGTTGTTAGCGGGAACCCAAGAGACCCAGTACTTC
- many TRBJ1-2 TRBV4-2 13 CASSPLDSDGYTF TGTGCCAGCAGCCCTCTTGACAGCGACGGCTACACCTTC
- - TRBJ1-1 TRBV5-1 13 CASSFGGNTEACF TGCGCCAGCAGCTTTGGAGGGAACACTGAAGCTTGCTTT
TRBD1 many TRBJ2-7 TRBV20-1 16 CSARTNHRGRSYEQYF TGCAGTGCTAGGACGAACCACAGGGGGCGCTCCTACGAGCAGTACTTC
- many TRBJ1-2 TRBV5-1 11 CASRFGNGYTF TGCGCCAGCAGATTCGGGAATGGCTACACCTTC
TRBD1 many TRBJ1-1 TRBV6-5 14 CASIIQGTNTEAFF TGTGCCAGCATCATACAGGGGACGAACACTGAAGCTTTCTTT
- - TRBJ1-6 TRBV6-1 13 CASSGRGDSPLHF TGTGCCAGCAGTGGGCGGGGGGATTCACCCCTCCACTTT
- - TRBJ1-2 TRBV6-1 15 CASSELGLSDYGYTF TGTGCCAGCAGTGAACTTGGGTTATCAGACTATGGCTACACCTTC
- - TRBJ1-3 TRBV12-3/TRBV12-4 14 CASSFNMPGNTIYF TGTGCCAGCAGCTTTAACATGCCTGGAAACACCATATATTTT
TRBD1 many TRBJ1-5 TRBV6-2/TRBV6-3 19 CASRGGQGPNRYSNQPQHF TGTGCCAGCAGGGGGGGACAGGGGCCTAACCGTTATAGCAATCAGCCCCAGCATTTT
TRBD2 - TRBJ2-2 TRBV20-1 16 CSARDPTSPNTGELFF TGCAGTGCTAGAGACCCGACTAGCCCGAACACCGGGGAGCTGTTTTTT
TRBD1 many TRBJ2-7 TRBV11-1 16 CASSLEVDARGWEQYF TGTGCCAGCAGCTTAGAGGTCGACGCCAGGGGGTGGGAGCAGTACTTC
- many TRBJ1-3 TRBV12-3/TRBV12-4 13 CASSDMGRNTIYF TGTGCCAGCAGCGACATGGGGAGGAACACCATATATTTT
TRBD1 - TRBJ2-5 TRBV15 15 CATSPRDRWSETQYF TGTGCCACCAGCCCCCGGGACAGATGGTCGGAGACCCAGTACTTC
- - TRBJ1-3 TRBV6-1 15 CASKNREQGGNTIYF TGTGCCAGCAAGAACAGGGAACAGGGAGGAAACACCATATATTTT
- few TRBJ2-7 TRBV29-1 12 CSVQVLTDEQYF TGCAGCGTTCAGGTACTGACGGACGAGCAGTACTTC
- - TRBJ1-3 TRBV7-9 14 CASSSEGGGNTIYF TGTGCCAGCAGCTCCGAGGGGGGTGGAAACACCATATATTTT
- - TRBJ1-2 TRBV12-3/TRBV12-4 15 CASSGAQGGGYGYTF TGTGCCAGCAGTGGGGCCCAGGGTGGTGGCTATGGCTACACCTTC
TRBD1 - TRBJ2-2 TRBV2 13 CASRDRPSGELFF TGTGCCAGCAGGGACAGGCCCTCCGGGGAGCTGTTTTTT
TRBD1 - TRBJ1-2 TRBV19 17 CASSRITGTGEHYGYTF TGTGCCAGTAGTAGGATAACCGGGACAGGGGAGCACTATGGCTACACCTTC
- many TRBJ1-1 TRBV20-1 12 CSARHPDTEAFF TGCAGTGCTCGACACCCCGACACTGAAGCTTTCTTT
- many TRBJ1-2 TRBV6-5 12 CASWEGPVGYTF TGTGCCAGCTGGGAGGGTCCAGTAGGCTACACCTTC
- many TRBJ1-3 TRBV12-3/TRBV12-4 14 CASSYHGSGNTIYF TGTGCCAGCAGTTACCACGGCTCTGGAAACACCATATATTTT
TRBD2 many TRBJ2-7 TRBV7-2 16 CASSLALGGRAYEQYF TGTGCCAGCAGCTTAGCCCTTGGTGGGAGGGCCTACGAGCAGTACTTC
TRBD1 many TRBJ1-1 TRBV6-1 15 CASSPLRGLNTEAFF TGTGCCAGCAGTCCTCTTAGGGGGCTGAACACTGAAGCTTTCTTT
- - TRBJ2-5 TRBV10-3 13 CAISGVGGETQYF TGTGCCATCAGTGGAGTAGGAGGGGAGACCCAGTACTTC
TRBD1 many TRBJ1-1 TRBV28 14 CAIRDRVMNTEAFF TGTGCCATCCGGGACAGGGTAATGAACACTGAAGCTTTCTTT
- many TRBJ2-5 TRBV19 14 CASSIGGPRETQYF TGTGCCAGTAGTATAGGAGGACCCCGGGAGACCCAGTACTTC
- many TRBJ2-2 TRBV9 13 CASEELNTGELFF TGTGCCAGCGAGGAGTTGAACACCGGGGAGCTGTTTTTT
- - TRBJ1-1 TRBV28 13 CASSPVGVPEAFF TGTGCCAGCAGTCCCGTGGGGGTCCCTGAAGCTTTCTTT
- many TRBJ1-2 TRBV7-2 15 CASSLARIINYGYTF TGTGCCAGCAGCTTAGCCAGGATAATAAACTATGGCTACACCTTC
- many TRBJ1-5 TRBV7-9 14 CASSLEGGTQPQHF TGTGCCAGCAGCTTAGAAGGGGGGACTCAGCCCCAGCATTTT
- - TRBJ2-7 TRBV7-2 15 CASSRRRGSSYEQYF TGTGCCAGCAGCCGACGTAGGGGTTCCAGCTACGAGCAGTACTTC
TRBD2 - TRBJ2-5 TRBV11-2 15 CASSSLAGGHETQYF TGTGCCAGCAGCTCCCTAGCGGGAGGGCACGAGACCCAGTACTTC
TRBD2 many TRBJ2-5 TRBV9 15 CASSVRAGGLETQYF TGTGCCAGCAGCGTAAGGGCGGGGGGGCTAGAGACCCAGTACTTC
TRBD1 once TRBJ2-2 TRBV6-1 16 CASSPRGLVSTGELFF TGTGCCAGCAGCCCCAGGGGGCTCGTGAGCACCGGGGAGCTGTTTTTT
- - TRBJ2-7 TRBV7-2 14 CASSPPLVSDEQYF TGTGCCAGCAGCCCACCACTAGTGTCGGACGAGCAGTACTTC
- many TRBJ2-7 TRBV6-1 12 CASRGTVYEQYF TGTGCCAGCAGGGGGACTGTCTACGAGCAGTACTTC
- few TRBJ1-2 TRBV12-3/TRBV12-4 15 CAGSHSTGFYYGYTF TGTGCCGGCAGTCACTCGACAGGTTTTTACTATGGCTACACCTTC
- many TRBJ2-7 TRBV12-3/TRBV12-4 13 CASSPGTRGGQYF TGTGCCAGCAGCCCCGGGACCCGGGGAGGGCAGTACTTC
- many TRBJ2-5 TRBV4-1 15 CASSQVSQYQETQYF TGCGCCAGCAGCCAAGTGAGTCAGTACCAAGAGACCCAGTACTTC